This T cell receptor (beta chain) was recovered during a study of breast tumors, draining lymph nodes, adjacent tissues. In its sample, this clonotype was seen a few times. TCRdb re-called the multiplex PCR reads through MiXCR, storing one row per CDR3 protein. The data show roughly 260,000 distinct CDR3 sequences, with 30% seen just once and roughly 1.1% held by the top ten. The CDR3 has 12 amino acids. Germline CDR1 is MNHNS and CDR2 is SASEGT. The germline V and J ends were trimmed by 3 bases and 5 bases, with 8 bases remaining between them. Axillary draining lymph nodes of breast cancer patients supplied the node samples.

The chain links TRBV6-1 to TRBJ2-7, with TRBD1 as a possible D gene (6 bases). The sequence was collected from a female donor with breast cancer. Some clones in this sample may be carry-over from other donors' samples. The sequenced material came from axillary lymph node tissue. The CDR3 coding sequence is TGTGCCAGCAGTGAGGACAGCCACGAGCAGTACTTC. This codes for CASSEDSHEQYF.